The 20 T cell receptor beta chains given below trace back to one sample, sequenced in a study of CD8 T cells in Susac syndrome (dated by TCRdb to between 2018 and 2021). Receptor libraries were prepared by the immunoSEQ multiplex PCR assay. RNA was extracted using the RNeasy kit, and about 0.5 to 1 ug of the RNA was reverse transcribed with random hexamers. Using fastp trimming at Q25 and MiXCR clonotype assembly, TCRdb reanalyzed the public sequencing data and kept in-frame beta chains. Under each unique CDR3 protein, matching rows form one entry showing the most common genes and DNA. The sample yields about 82,000 distinct CDR3 sequences; about 95% were counted once. Of the sample, roughly 0.62% is held by the ten largest clones. The sample consisted of CD8+ T cells from PBMCs. The receptor source for this set is a human donor with Susac syndrome.

This rearrangement joins TRBV28 to TRBJ1-3; 8 bases match TRBD1. Germline CDR1 and CDR2: MDHEN and SYDVKM. The J segment lost 4 bases and the V segment lost 6 bases, leaving 11 bases of the junction unmatched. The CDR3 loop spans 16 amino acids. CDR3 DNA: TGTGCCAGCAGCCTCACCACAGGGGGGATAGGAAACACCATATATTTT. This encodes CASSLTTGGIGNTIYF.

The chain has TRBV7-2 and TRBJ1-5, with a possible D match to TRBD1 (5 bases). This CDR3 is built from 15 residues. The ends were cut back, 5 bases at V and 3 bases at J, with 14 bases in the middle. Germline values: CDR1 SGHTA, CDR2 FQGNSA. CDR3 amino acids: CASSPLKGDNQPQHF. CDR3 DNA sequence: TGTGCCAGCAGCCCGTTAAAAGGGGACAATCAGCCCCAGCATTTT.

V and J are TRBV4-3 and TRBJ1-6; D is perhaps TRBD1 (5 bases). The CDR3 has 17 residues. CDR1 is LGHNA, CDR2 YSLEER, per germline. Trimming shortened V by 0 bases and J by 3 bases, and 12 bases separated the two germline ends. The CDR3 loop reads CASSQDTGRDYNSPLHF. In DNA form, the CDR3 reads TGCGCCAGCAGCCAAGATACGGGACGCGACTATAATTCACCCCTCCACTTT.

The rearrangement links TRBV20-1 to TRBJ2-5; the match to TRBD1 covers 8 bases. CDR1 DFQATT and CDR2 SNEGSKA come from the germline V gene (reference sequence). The V segment lost 3 bases and the J segment 1 base; nucleotides outside the gene matches: 10. The CDR3 is 16 residues long. The CDR3, as DNA: TGCAGTGCTAGGGGGACAGGCCGGCTAGCCCAAGAGACCCAGTACTTC. Its protein product is CSARGTGRLAQETQYF.

The chain links TRBV29-1 to TRBJ2-3, with 10 bases lining up with TRBD2. V lost 0 bases and J lost 0; bases outside the gene matches: 15. The V gene's germline CDR1 is SQVTM and CDR2 ANQGSEA. CDR3 length equals 20 residues. The CDR3 loop is CSVEERGWSSGGLSTDTQYF. Here the CDR3 DNA reads TGCAGCGTTGAAGAACGCGGGTGGTCTAGCGGGGGCCTTAGCACAGATACGCAGTATTTT.

The rearrangement uses TRBV6-1 and TRBJ1-6, with D perhaps TRBD1 (6 bases). V gave up 6 bases and J gave up 9 bases, with 24 bases separating them. CDR1 is MNHNS, CDR2 SASEGT, per germline. The CDR3 is 17 residues long. The CDR3 DNA sequence: TGTGCCAGCAGCGGAGACACAGGGTTACGACTGGTTTCACCCCTCCACTTT. It specifies CASSGDTGLRLVSPLHF.

The chain recombines TRBV24-1 with TRBJ1-6, with a tentative D call TRBD1 (6 bases). This CDR3 is built from 14 residues. Germline V gene data show CDR1 as KGHDR and CDR2 as SFDVKD. V shed 9 bases and J shed 7 bases, with 15 bases lying between them. CDR3 amino acids: CATQSRTVNSPLHF. DNA for the CDR3: TGTGCCACCCAGTCCAGGACAGTAAATTCACCCCTCCACTTT.

The rearrangement joins TRBV5-6 to TRBJ1-6, with TRBD1 matching 10 bases. Germline lookup yields CDR1 SGHDT and CDR2 YYEEEE. CDR3 length equals 17 residues. Germline trimming cut 4 bases from V and 9 bases from J; bases unmatched to any gene: 13. This CDR3 is CASSLSPGQGFRSPLHF. CDR3 coding DNA: TGTGCCAGCAGCCTTAGTCCGGGACAGGGGTTTCGTTCACCCCTCCACTTT.

The CDR3 nucleotides are TGTGCCAGCAGCGAACGGGGACAGGGGAATTACGAGCAGTACTTC. Its protein product is CASSERGQGNYEQYF. V and J are TRBV13 and TRBJ2-7, with 10 bases identical to TRBD1. The J segment lost 4 bases and the V segment lost 5 bases, leaving 8 bases of the junction unmatched. CDR1 and CDR2 (germline): PRHDT, FYEKMQ (reference sequence). The CDR3 has 15 amino acids.

The chain uses TRBV20-1 and TRBJ2-7; tentative D call: TRBD2 (7 bases). The germline CDR1 and CDR2 sequences are DFQATT and SNEGSKA (reference sequence). V was clipped by 1 base and J by 3 bases, with 22 bases between them. The CDR3 is 17 amino acids. In nucleotides, the CDR3 is TGCAGTGCTAGAGTGATATTACCGGGCGGGGGCCACTACGAGCAGTACTTC. Its protein product is CSARVILPGGGHYEQYF.

The chain uses TRBV20-1 and TRBJ1-5, with D perhaps TRBD1 (5 bases). Germline V lookup: CDR1 DFQATT, CDR2 SNEGSKA (reference sequence). This CDR3 comprises 16 residues. The V end lost 4 bases, the J end lost 5 bases, and 21 bases lay between the germline ends. The CDR3 DNA sequence: TGCAGTGCTACTAGGACACCCTCAACTGGGGATCAGCCCCAGCATTTT. It translates to CSATRTPSTGDQPQHF.

This clonotype was detected once. CDR3 DNA: TGTGCCAGCAGTTACGGCGTTAGCTACACCTTC. The encoded protein is CASSYGVSYTF. The chain links TRBV6-6 to TRBJ1-2; no definite D call. The CDR3 spans 11 residues. Trimming shortened V by 2 bases and J by 9 bases, and 7 bases separated the two germline ends. Germline CDR1 and CDR2: MNHNY and SVGAGI (reference sequence).

The chain employs TRBV12-3 or TRBV12-4 and TRBJ2-2; D remains unclear. This CDR3 region has 13 residues. V was clipped by 4 bases and J by 0 bases, with 3 bases between them. DNA of the CDR3: TGTGCCAGCAGTTACACGAACACCGGGGAGCTGTTTTTT. Translated, it gives CASSYTNTGELFF.

A word on this clonotype: At one boundary the junction diverges from the germline segment, which might be a read error. The chain is built from TRBV12-3 or TRBV12-4 and TRBJ2-6; no definite D call. This CDR3 contains 12 residues. CDR3 nucleotides: TGTGCCAGCGGCTCTAGGGCCAACGTCCTGACTTTC. It encodes CASGSRANVLTF.

This chain joins TRBV7-9 and TRBJ2-5, with D perhaps TRBD1 or TRBD2 (5 bases each). Trimming pared 3 bases from V and 5 bases from J, leaving 10 bases between. Germline V gene sequence: CDR1 SEHNR, CDR2 FQNEAQ (reference sequence). The CDR3 has 13 residues. The CDR3 nucleotides read TGTGCCAGCAGCTTGGGGGTGATGGAGACCCAGTACTTC. It codes for CASSLGVMETQYF.

The chain recombines TRBV6-5 with TRBJ1-1; tentatively, D is TRBD1 (5 bases). Germline V gene lookup returns CDR1 MNHEY and CDR2 SVGAGI. The CDR3 extends over 14 amino acids. Trimming shortened V by 2 bases and J by 0 bases, and 7 bases separated the two germline ends. CDR3 in DNA: TGTGCCAGCAGTTACCAGGGCCTGAACACTGAAGCTTTCTTT. It yields the protein CASSYQGLNTEAFF.

The chain recombines TRBV30 with TRBJ1-3; 10 bases map to TRBD1. The CDR3 is made up of 15 amino acids. Unmatched junction bases numbered 6, after V lost 5 bases and J lost 2 bases. Germline CDR1 reads GTSNPN; CDR2 reads SVGIG (reference sequence). In DNA, the CDR3 is TGTGCCTGGGACAGGGGGCAAGCCGCTGGAAACACCATATATTTT. Translated, it gives CAWDRGQAAGNTIYF.

The gene calls are TRBV7-9 and TRBJ2-1; 9 bases are shared with TRBD1. The CDR3 length is 17 residues. In germline, CDR1 is SEHNR, CDR2 FQNEAQ (reference sequence). Trimming cost V 4 bases and J 7 bases; bases outside gene matches: 14. CDR3: CASSSGIGTGRTNEQFF. Written as DNA, the CDR3 is TGTGCCAGCAGCTCCGGGATCGGGACAGGGAGGACTAATGAGCAGTTCTTC.

The J gene is TRBJ2-2, the V gene TRBV4-3; possibly TRBD1 for D (5 bases). The CDR3 totals 15 residues. V was pared by 0 bases and J by 7 bases, with 12 bases between. Germline CDR1 LGHNA, CDR2 YSLEER. The CDR3 DNA follows: TGCGCCAGCAGCCAAGATCGCGCAGGGTTCGGGGAGCTGTTTTTT. Encoded protein: CASSQDRAGFGELFF.

The chain links TRBV19 to TRBJ2-2, with D maybe TRBD1 (6 bases). CDR1 is LNHDA and CDR2 is SQIVND in the germline V gene (reference sequence). Trimming took 6 bases from V and 4 from J, leaving 6 bases between them. This CDR3 region has 12 residues. The CDR3 reads CASRDSTGELFF. The DNA of the CDR3 is TGTGCCAGTAGGGACAGCACCGGGGAGCTGTTTTTT. Full variable domain (remainder filled in from reference TRBV19 and TRBJ2-2): DGGITQSPKYLFRKEGQNVTLSCEQNLNHDAMYWYRQDPGQGLRLIYYSQIVNDFQKGDIAEGYSVSREKKESFPLTVTSAQKNPTAFYLCASRDSTGELFFGEGSRLTVL.